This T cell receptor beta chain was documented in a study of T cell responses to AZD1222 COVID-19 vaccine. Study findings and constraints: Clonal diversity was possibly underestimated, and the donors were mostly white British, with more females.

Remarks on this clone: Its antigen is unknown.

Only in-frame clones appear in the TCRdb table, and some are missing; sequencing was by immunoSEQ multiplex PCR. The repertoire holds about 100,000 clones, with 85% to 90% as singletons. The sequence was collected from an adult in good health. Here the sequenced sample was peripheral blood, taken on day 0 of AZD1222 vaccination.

Here the CDR3 reads CASGHRLAGRSSYNEQFF. The CDR3 coding sequence is TGTGCTAGTGGTCATAGACTAGCGGGGAGAAGCTCCTACAATGAGCAGTTCTTC. The chain links TRBV12-5 to TRBJ2-1; the match to TRBD2 covers 11 bases. Per germline, CDR1 LGHNT and CDR2 FRNRAP. Trimming cost V 5 bases and J 0 bases; bases outside gene matches: 9. The CDR3 extends over 18 amino acids.